This T cell receptor (beta chain) was identified in a study of blood T cell repertoires in COVID-19. Profiled with immunoSEQ multiplex PCR; TCRdb holds only in-frame clones, not every one. The sample has roughly 130,000 clones, about four fifths seen once. The CDR3 is made up of 15 amino acids. Per the germline V gene, CDR1 is LGHNA and CDR2 is YSLEER. V was pared by 3 bases and J by 7 bases, with 16 bases between. This clone appeared once. This sequence joins TRBV4-3 and TRBJ1-5, with a tentative D call TRBD1 (6 bases). The clonotype comes from a man aged 25 to 40 with COVID-19, enrolled during active disease. What was sequenced was peripheral blood. This CDR3 reads CASSHTTGKGQPQHF. Here the CDR3 DNA reads TGCGCCAGCAGCCACACGACAGGAAAAGGGCAGCCCCAGCATTTT.